Below, 8 T cell receptor beta chains from the same sample are listed, as sequenced in a study of STAT3 mutations in large granular lymphocyte leukemia. Findings of the study overall: In T-cell large granular lymphocyte leukemia, about half of patients showed multiple immunodominant subclonotypes.

Sequenced by immunoSEQ multiplex PCR; TCRdb stores in-frame clones only, minus some. The table includes thousands of clones, roughly 88% detected once. Their recognized antigens are unknown. Input material: PBMCs. Receptors were obtained from a human donor with T large granular lymphocyte leukemia. Some clones in this sample may be carry-over from other donors' samples.

The rearrangement joins TRBV29-1 to TRBJ2-5; 7 bases map to TRBD2. The CDR3 runs 11 residues. Per the germline V gene, CDR1 is SQVTM and CDR2 is ANQGSEA. The CDR3 DNA is TGCAGTGCCTCGGGGGGAGAGACCCAGTACTTC. This translates into CSASGGETQYF.

V and J are TRBV13 and TRBJ2-3; D is perhaps TRBD2 (7 bases). Trimming cost V 3 bases and J 4 bases, with 14 bases left between them. Germline CDR1 reads PRHDT; CDR2 reads FYEKMQ (reference sequence). CDR3 length: 15 amino acids. CDR3 sequence: CASSFRGGLSDTQYF. The CDR3 DNA reads TGTGCCAGCAGCTTTAGGGGGGGGCTATCAGATACGCAGTATTTT.

V usage is TRBV29-1 and J usage is TRBJ1-1, with D tentatively TRBD1 (5 bases). CDR3 length: 12 amino acids. The V and J ends lost 4 bases and 2 bases respectively, with 8 bases between them. Germline CDR1 SQVTM, CDR2 ANQGSEA. CDR3 DNA sequence: TGCAGCGTTGTAACAGGCAACACTGAAGCTTTCTTT. This sequence encodes CSVVTGNTEAFF.

The gene calls are TRBV27 and TRBJ2-5; TRBD1 agrees at 10 bases. The CDR3 runs 15 residues. The V and J ends lost 3 bases and 4 bases, in that order; junction bases with no gene match: 5. The germline V gene has CDR1 MNHEY and CDR2 SMNVEV (reference sequence). This CDR3 is CASSLTGGYGETQYF. The CDR3 DNA reads TGTGCCAGCAGTTTGACAGGGGGCTATGGAGAGACCCAGTACTTC.

The rearrangement joins TRBV10-2 to TRBJ1-5; 7 bases fit TRBD1. This CDR3 spans 13 amino acids. Germline CDR1 WSHSY, CDR2 SAAADI. V was pared by 6 bases and J by 2 bases, with 1 base of the junction left unmatched. The CDR3 loop is CASSGQGNQPQHF. CDR3 coding DNA: TGCGCCAGCAGCGGACAGGGCAATCAGCCCCAGCATTTT.

The V call is TRBV13, the J call TRBJ2-7; D may be TRBD1 (6 bases). The CDR3 sequence is 14 residues long. Looked up from germline, CDR1 is PRHDT and CDR2 is FYEKMQ (reference sequence). V dropped 5 bases and J dropped 5 bases, with 16 bases sitting between them. The CDR3 loop reads CASSARDRLNEQYF. As DNA, the CDR3 is TGTGCCAGCAGCGCAAGAGACAGGCTCAACGAGCAGTACTTC.

V usage is TRBV10-3 and J usage is TRBJ2-7; 11 bases fit TRBD2. With V trimmed by 8 bases and J by 4 bases, 1 base remained unmatched. Germline CDR1 ENHRY, CDR2 SYGVKD. The CDR3 is 12 residues long. The CDR3 DNA reads TGTGCCATCGGGACTAGCGGATACGAGCAGTACGTC. Protein product: CAIGTSGYEQYV.

The chain combines TRBV2 with TRBJ2-5; 8 nucleotides align to TRBD1. Germline CDR1 reads SNHLY; CDR2 reads FYNNEI. V gave up 8 bases and J gave up 5 bases; unmatched junction bases: 4. The CDR3 covers 12 residues. CDR3 residues: CASQRDRETQYF. For the CDR3, the DNA is TGTGCCAGCCAAAGGGACAGGGAGACCCAGTACTTC. Full variable domain (rest looked up from reference TRBV2 and TRBJ2-5): EPEVTQTPSHQVTQMGQEVILRCVPISNHLYFYWYRQILGQKVEFLVSFYNNEISEKSEIFDDQFSVERPDGSNFTLKIRSTKLEDSAMYFCASQRDRETQYFGPGTRLLVL.